This entry is about one T cell receptor beta chain. The data stem from a study of blood T cell repertoires in COVID-19. As for the study in general: COVID-19 samples from acute and convalescent phases originated in the United States, Italy and Spain.

In assigning cohorts, the study relied on participant-reported clinical history. Methods used by the authors: Estimation of nucleated cell counts relied on the amplification of reference gene primers. Data came from immunoSEQ multiplex PCR; TCRdb stores just in-frame clones and leaves some out. V and J calls and clone size follow that table, whereas D and trimming were derived from the DNA. The sample carries hundreds of thousands of clones, roughly 90% recorded once. The CDR3 is made up of 16 amino acids. V gave up 5 bases and J gave up 2 bases, with 18 bases separating them. CDR1 is MNHEY and CDR2 is SMNVEV in the germline V gene (reference sequence).

The chain combines TRBV27 with TRBJ1-2; possible D gene TRBD1, 5 bases. This TCR was sampled from a young woman who had recovered from COVID-19. Sequencing was carried out using PBMCs or T cells enriched from blood (not recorded which). The chain's CDR3 is CASSPPPSWGNYGYTF. Here the CDR3 DNA reads TGTGCCAGCAGTCCTCCCCCCTCGTGGGGCAACTATGGCTACACCTTC.